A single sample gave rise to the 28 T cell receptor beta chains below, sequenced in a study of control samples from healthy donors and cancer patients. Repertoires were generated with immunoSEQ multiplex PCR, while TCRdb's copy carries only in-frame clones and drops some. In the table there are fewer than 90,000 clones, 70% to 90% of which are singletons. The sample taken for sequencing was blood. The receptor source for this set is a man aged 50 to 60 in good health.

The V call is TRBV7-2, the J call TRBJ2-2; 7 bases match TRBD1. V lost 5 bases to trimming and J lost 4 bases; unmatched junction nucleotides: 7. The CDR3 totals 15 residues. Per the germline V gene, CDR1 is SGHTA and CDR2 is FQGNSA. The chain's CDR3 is CASSTQTGITGELFF. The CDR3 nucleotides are TGTGCCAGCAGCACCCAGACAGGGATCACCGGGGAGCTGTTTTTT. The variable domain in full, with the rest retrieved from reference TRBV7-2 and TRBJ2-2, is GAGVSQSPSNKVTEKGKDVELRCDPISGHTALYWYRQSLGQGLEFLIYFQGNSAPDKSGLPSDRFSAERTGGSVSTLTIQRTQQEDSAVYLCASSTQTGITGELFFGEGSRLTVL.

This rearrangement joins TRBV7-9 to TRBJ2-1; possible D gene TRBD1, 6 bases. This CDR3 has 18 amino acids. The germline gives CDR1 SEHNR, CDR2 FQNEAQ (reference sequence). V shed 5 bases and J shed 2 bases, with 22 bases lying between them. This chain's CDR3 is CASSPIRAGAVAYNEQFF. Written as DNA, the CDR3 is TGTGCCAGCAGCCCCATCCGGGCAGGGGCAGTGGCCTACAATGAGCAGTTCTTC.

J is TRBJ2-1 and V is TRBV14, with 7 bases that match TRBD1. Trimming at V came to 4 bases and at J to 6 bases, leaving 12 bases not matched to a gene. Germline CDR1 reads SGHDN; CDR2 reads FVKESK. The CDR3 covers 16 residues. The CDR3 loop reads CASSPYKGALINEQFF. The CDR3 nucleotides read TGTGCCAGCAGCCCTTATAAGGGGGCGCTGATCAATGAGCAGTTCTTC.

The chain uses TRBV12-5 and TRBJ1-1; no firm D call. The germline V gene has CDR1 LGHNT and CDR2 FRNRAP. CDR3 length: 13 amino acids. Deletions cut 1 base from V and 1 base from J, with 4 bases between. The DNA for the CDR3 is TGTGCTAGTGGTTTGGGACGGAACACTGAAGCTTTCTTT. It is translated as CASGLGRNTEAFF.

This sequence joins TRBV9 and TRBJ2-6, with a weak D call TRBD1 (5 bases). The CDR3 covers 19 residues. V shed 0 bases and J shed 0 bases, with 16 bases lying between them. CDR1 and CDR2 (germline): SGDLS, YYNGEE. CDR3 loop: CASSVASRGLSSGANVLTF. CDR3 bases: TGTGCCAGCAGCGTAGCTTCTAGGGGCCTAAGCTCTGGGGCCAACGTCCTGACTTTC.

The CDR3 nucleotides are TGCGCCAGCAGCCCCGTCCTCCAGGGCGCGAATGAAAAACTGTTTTTT. Its protein product is CASSPVLQGANEKLFF. J is TRBJ1-4 and V is TRBV4-1; TRBD1 might be the D (5 bases). V was cut by 4 bases and J by 5 bases, with 17 bases left in between. Germline V gene lookup returns CDR1 MGHRA and CDR2 YSYEKL. The CDR3 contains 16 residues.

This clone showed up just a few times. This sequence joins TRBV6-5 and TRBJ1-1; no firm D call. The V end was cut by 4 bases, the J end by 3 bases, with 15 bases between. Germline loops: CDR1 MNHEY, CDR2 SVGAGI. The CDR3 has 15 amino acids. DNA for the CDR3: TGTGCCAGCAGTTCCCTGGTCTCCGCTGACACTGAAGCTTTCTTT. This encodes CASSSLVSADTEAFF.

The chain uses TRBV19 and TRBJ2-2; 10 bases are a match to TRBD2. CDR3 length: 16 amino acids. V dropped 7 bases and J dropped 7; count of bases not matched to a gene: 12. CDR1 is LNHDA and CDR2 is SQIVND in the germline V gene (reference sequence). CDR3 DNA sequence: TGTGCCAGTAACCGACGAGCGGGAGGGTGGGACGGGGAGCTGTTTTTT. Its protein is CASNRRAGGWDGELFF.

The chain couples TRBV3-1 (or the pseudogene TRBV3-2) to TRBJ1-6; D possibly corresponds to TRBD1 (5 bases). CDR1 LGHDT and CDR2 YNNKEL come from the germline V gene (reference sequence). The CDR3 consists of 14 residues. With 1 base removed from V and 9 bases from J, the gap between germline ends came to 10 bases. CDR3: CASSQVQGSSPLHF. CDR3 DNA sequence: TGTGCCAGCAGCCAAGTCCAGGGTAGTTCACCCCTCCACTTT.

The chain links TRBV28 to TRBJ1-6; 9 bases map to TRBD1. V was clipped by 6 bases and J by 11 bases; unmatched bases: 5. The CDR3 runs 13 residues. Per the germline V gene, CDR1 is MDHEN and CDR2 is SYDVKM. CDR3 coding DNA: TGTGCCAGCAGGAAACAGGGGGCGCCACCCCTCCACTTT. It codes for CASRKQGAPPLHF.

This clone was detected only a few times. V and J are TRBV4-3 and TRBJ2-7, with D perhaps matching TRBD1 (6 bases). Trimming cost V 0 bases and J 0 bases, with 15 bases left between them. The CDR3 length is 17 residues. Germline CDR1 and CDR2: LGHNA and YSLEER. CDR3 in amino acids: CASSQDLRTAISYEQYF. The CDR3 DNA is TGCGCCAGCAGCCAAGATCTCCGGACAGCCATCTCCTACGAGCAGTACTTC.

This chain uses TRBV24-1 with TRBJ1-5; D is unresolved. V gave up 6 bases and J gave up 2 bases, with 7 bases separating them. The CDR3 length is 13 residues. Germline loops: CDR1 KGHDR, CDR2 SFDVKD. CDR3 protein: CATSSGRNQPQHF. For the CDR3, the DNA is TGTGCCACCAGTTCCGGACGCAATCAGCCCCAGCATTTT.

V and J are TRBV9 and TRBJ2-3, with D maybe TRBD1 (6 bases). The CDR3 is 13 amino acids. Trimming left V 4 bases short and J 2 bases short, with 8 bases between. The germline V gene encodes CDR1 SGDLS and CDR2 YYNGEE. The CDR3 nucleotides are TGTGCCAGCAGCCGGGACAACACAGATACGCAGTATTTT. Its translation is CASSRDNTDTQYF.

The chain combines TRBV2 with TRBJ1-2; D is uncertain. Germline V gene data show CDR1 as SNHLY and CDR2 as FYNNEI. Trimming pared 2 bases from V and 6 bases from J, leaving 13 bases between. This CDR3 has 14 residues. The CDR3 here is CASSELGTVNGYTF. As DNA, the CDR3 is TGTGCCAGCAGTGAACTTGGTACAGTTAATGGCTACACCTTC. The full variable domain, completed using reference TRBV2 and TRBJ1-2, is EPEVTQTPSHQVTQMGQEVILRCVPISNHLYFYWYRQILGQKVEFLVSFYNNEISEKSEIFDDQFSVERPDGSNFTLKIRSTKLEDSAMYFCASSELGTVNGYTFGSGTRLTVV.

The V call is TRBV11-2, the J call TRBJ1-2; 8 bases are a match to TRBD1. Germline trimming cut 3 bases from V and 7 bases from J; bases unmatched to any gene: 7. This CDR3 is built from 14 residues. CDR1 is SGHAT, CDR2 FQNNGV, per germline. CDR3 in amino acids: CASSFERQGLGYTF. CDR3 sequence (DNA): TGTGCCAGCAGCTTTGAGAGACAGGGGCTTGGCTACACCTTC.

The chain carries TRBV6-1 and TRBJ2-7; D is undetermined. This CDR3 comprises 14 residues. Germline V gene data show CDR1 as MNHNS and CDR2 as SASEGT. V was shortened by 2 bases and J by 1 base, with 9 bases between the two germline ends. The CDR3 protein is CASSEPTASYEQYV. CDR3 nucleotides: TGTGCCAGCAGTGAACCGACGGCATCCTACGAGCAGTACGTC.

The chain's CDR3 is CASSLGPNQPQHF. The CDR3 DNA reads TGTGCCAGCAGCTTAGGTCCAAATCAGCCCCAGCATTTT. The V and J genes are TRBV7-3 and TRBJ1-5; the D is unclear. Germline V gives CDR1 SGHTA, CDR2 FQGTGA. This CDR3 has 13 residues. Deletions cut 2 bases from V and 4 bases from J, with 6 bases between.

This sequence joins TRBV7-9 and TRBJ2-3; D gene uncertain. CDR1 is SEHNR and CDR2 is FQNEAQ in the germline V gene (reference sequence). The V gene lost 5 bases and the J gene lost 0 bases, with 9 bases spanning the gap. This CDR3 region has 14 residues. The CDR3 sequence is CASSKSASTDTQYF. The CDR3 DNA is TGTGCCAGCAGCAAAAGCGCTAGCACAGATACGCAGTATTTT.

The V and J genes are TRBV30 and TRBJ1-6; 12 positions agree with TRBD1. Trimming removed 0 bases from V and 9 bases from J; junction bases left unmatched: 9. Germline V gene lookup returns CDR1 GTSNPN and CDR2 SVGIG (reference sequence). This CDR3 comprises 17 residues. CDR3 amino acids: CAWSVPRRGQGASPLHF. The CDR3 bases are TGTGCCTGGAGTGTACCCCGGAGGGGACAGGGGGCTTCACCCCTCCACTTT.

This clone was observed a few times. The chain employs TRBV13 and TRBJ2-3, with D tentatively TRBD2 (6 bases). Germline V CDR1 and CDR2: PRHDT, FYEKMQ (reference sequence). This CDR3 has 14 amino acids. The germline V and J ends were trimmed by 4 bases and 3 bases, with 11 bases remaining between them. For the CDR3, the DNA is TGTGCCAGCAGCTCGCGACTAGAAACAGATACGCAGTATTTT. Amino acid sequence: CASSSRLETDTQYF. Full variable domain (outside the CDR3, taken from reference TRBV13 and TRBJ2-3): AAGVIQSPRHLIKEKRETATLKCYPIPRHDTVYWYQQGPGQDPQFLISFYEKMQSDKGSIPDRFSAQQFSDYHSELNMSSLELGDSALYFCASSSRLETDTQYFGPGTRLTVL.

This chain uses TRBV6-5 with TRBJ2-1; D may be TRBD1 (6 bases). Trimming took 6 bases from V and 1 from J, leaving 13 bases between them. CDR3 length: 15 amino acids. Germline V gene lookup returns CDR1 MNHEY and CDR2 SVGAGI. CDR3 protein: CASRPGADSYNEQFF. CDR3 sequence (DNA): TGTGCCAGCAGACCAGGGGCAGATTCCTACAATGAGCAGTTCTTC.

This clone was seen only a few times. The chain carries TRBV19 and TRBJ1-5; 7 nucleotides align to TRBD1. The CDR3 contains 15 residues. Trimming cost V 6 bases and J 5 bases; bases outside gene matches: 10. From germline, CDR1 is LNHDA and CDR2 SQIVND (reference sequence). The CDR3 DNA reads TGTGCCAGTAGAACCACCCGGGACAGCTATCAGCCCCAGCATTTT. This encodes CASRTTRDSYQPQHF.

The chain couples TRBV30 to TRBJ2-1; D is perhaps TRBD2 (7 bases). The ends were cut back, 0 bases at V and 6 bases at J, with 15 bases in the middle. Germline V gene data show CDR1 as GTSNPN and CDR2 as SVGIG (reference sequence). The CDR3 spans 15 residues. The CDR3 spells CAWSVGGGPGNEQFF. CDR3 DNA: TGTGCCTGGAGTGTAGGGGGAGGGCCGGGCAATGAGCAGTTCTTC.

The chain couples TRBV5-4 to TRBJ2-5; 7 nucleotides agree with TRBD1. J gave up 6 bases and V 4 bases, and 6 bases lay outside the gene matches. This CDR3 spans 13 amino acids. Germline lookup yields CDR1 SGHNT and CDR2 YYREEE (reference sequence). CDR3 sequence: CASSRDSEKTQYF. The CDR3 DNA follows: TGTGCCAGCAGCCGGGACAGTGAGAAGACCCAGTACTTC. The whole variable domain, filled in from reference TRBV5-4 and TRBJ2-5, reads ETGVTQSPTHLIKTRGQQVTLRCSSQSGHNTVSWYQQALGQGPQFIFQYYREEENGRGNFPPRFSGLQFPNYSSELNVNALELDDSALYLCASSRDSEKTQYFGPGTRLLVL.

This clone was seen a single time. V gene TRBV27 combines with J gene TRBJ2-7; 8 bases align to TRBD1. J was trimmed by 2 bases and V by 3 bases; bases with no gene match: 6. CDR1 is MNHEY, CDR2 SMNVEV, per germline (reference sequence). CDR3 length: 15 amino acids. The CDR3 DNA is TGTGCCAGCAGTTTCGGGACAGGATCGACCTACGAGCAGTACTTC. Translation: CASSFGTGSTYEQYF.

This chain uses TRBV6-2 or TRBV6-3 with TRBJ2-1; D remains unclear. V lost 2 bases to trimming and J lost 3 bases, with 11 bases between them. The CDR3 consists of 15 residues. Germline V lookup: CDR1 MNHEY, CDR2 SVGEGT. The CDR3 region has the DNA TGTGCCAGCAGTTACGGCAACTACATCTACAATGAGCAGTTCTTC. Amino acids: CASSYGNYIYNEQFF.

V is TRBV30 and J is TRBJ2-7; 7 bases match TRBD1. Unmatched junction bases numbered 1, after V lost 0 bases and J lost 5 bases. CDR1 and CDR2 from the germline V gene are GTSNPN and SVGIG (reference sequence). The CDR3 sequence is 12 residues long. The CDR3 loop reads CAWSVGGHEQYF. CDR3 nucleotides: TGTGCCTGGAGTGTAGGGGGCCACGAGCAGTACTTC.

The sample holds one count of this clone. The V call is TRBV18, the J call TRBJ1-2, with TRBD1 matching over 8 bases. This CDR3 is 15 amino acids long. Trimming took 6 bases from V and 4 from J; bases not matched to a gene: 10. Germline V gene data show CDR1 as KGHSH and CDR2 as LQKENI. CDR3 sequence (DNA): TGTGCCAGCTCCCCAGGGGGCCGTAATAGCTATGGCTACACCTTC. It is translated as CASSPGGRNSYGYTF.